Following are 3 T cell receptor beta chains from one sample sequenced in a study of blood T cell repertoires in COVID-19. Assay used: immunoSEQ multiplex PCR; TCRdb lists only in-frame clones, some missing. Of 65,000 to 95,000 clones in the sample, about 80% are singletons; the top ten hold 5% to 6%. Sequenced material: peripheral blood. Receptor source: a man aged 45-65 years with active or convalescent COVID-19.

This sequence joins TRBV19 and TRBJ1-5, with D perhaps TRBD1 (5 bases). The germline V gene encodes CDR1 LNHDA and CDR2 SQIVND (reference sequence). Trimming took off 0 bases at V and 4 bases at J, with 7 bases between the two ends. This CDR3 has 14 residues. CDR3 region: CASSIDGGNQPQHF. The DNA of the CDR3 is TGTGCCAGTAGTATAGATGGGGGGAATCAGCCCCAGCATTTT.

This chain links TRBV7-2 with TRBJ1-1; no definite D call. The CDR3 has 14 amino acids. Per germline, CDR1 SGHTA and CDR2 FQGNSA. The V end lost 5 bases, the J end lost 1 base, and 11 bases lay between the germline ends. The DNA of the CDR3 is TGTGCCAGCAGCCCCCCAGGCCGGAACACTGAAGCTTTCTTT. Its translation is CASSPPGRNTEAFF.

The chain carries TRBV10-3 and TRBJ1-5, with TRBD1 matching 10 bases. CDR1 and CDR2 from the germline V gene are ENHRY and SYGVKD. The ends lost 6 bases at V and 4 bases at J; junction bases unmatched: 6. This CDR3 is 15 amino acids long. Written as DNA, the CDR3 is TGTGCCATCAGCGAGGGGGGACAGGGGAATCAGCCCCAGCATTTT. Protein product: CAISEGGQGNQPQHF.